Detailed here is one T cell receptor (beta chain). No cognate antigen has been identified for it. No base qualities exist here, and no much larger clone lies one base off it. This entry comes from a study of blood T cell repertoires in COVID-19 (dated by TCRdb to between 2020 and 2021). Describing the broader study: Collaborator samples came from the United States, Italy and Spain and covered acute and convalescent phases of COVID-19. The dataset comprised deeply sampled blood TCRbeta repertoires from subjects exposed to, actively infected with, or recovered from COVID-19. Samples came from the ongoing ImmuneRACE study (first 160 participants) plus 1,254 subjects from 6 global collaborators. Nearly every sample came with metadata listing a de-identified subject ID, COVID-19 status, age in years and sex. A freely available public database, intended as a resource for researchers studying the immune response to SARS-CoV-2, is where the repertoires were released. The material from the prospective study consisted of cDNA or gDNA derived from T cells, B-cell-depleted T cells, or PBMCs. HLA class I and class II types, where available, came from metadata supplied by the sample provider rather than from assay-based typing. Summary of the overall study and its limitations: The quantity of clinical and demographic metadata differed by source and by participant and was supplied without curation.

The immunoSEQ Assay, a bias-controlled multiplex PCR, was used to amplify TCRbeta CDR3 regions from genomic DNA. The study's processing was this. The number of nucleated cells in each sample was estimated from the amplification of reference gene primers within the assay. Sequence reads were collapsed and filtered to measure the absolute abundance of every unique TCRbeta CDR3 rearrangement. Productive Simpson clonality was computed per sample as the square root of Simpson's diversity index over productive rearrangements. The table was pulled from immuneACCESS by TCRdb, which kept in-frame rearrangements only. Such tables lose some clones; where checked, under half of the loss comes from unresolved V genes, and the rest has no known cause. V and J calls and clone size are given by that table; D and trimming were obtained from the DNA. The sample has 200,000 to 250,000 clones on record, approximately 90% of them singletons. Over 3% of the sample comes from the top ten.

Enrolling through a virtual design, the prospective study's participants ranged in age from roughly 18 to 90 years and lived across roughly 24 United States geographic areas. Cohort assignment in the prospective study relied on participant-reported clinical history from a screening survey and a study questionnaire. In the prospective study, whole blood, serum and a nasopharyngeal or oropharyngeal swab were collected from each participant by mobile phlebotomists. Prospective study participants could optionally give additional blood draws and questionnaires over an approximately two-month period. Prospective study blood samples were shipped either frozen or at room temperature before DNA extraction. Cut back by 1 base and 2 bases, the V and J ends lie 8 bases apart. The germline V gene (reference sequence) gives CDR1 as SEHNR and CDR2 as FQNEAQ. Including the terminal cysteine and phenylalanine, the CDR3 comprises 14 residues. The kept DNA is CDR3 alone, 42 bases in frame from the first base.

The sequence is built from TRBV7-9 and TRBJ1-1; the D gene identity is not certain. The source is a woman aged 35 to 49 with acute COVID-19. Sequencing input: PBMCs or T cells enriched from blood (not recorded which). The nucleotide sequence reads TGTGCCAGCAGCTTAGATACAGACAACACTGAAGCTTTCTTT. It specifies CASSLDTDNTEAFF.